The text below deals with one T cell receptor beta chain. Measured with immunoSEQ multiplex PCR; TCRdb has only the in-frame clones, and not every one. The sample holds tens of thousands of clones, approximately 90% seen once. This entry comes from a study of blood T cell repertoires in COVID-19. The length of the CDR3 is 13 residues. CDR1 SEHNR and CDR2 FQNEAQ come from the germline V gene (reference sequence). V was pared by 5 bases and J by 4 bases, with 11 bases between. Input material: peripheral blood. This clonotype was obtained from a human donor in a cohort sampled during active COVID-19. The chain combines TRBV7-9 with TRBJ2-5, with a weak D call TRBD2 (5 bases). CDR3 loop: CASSPSGGETQYF. CDR3 bases: TGTGCCAGCAGCCCGAGCGGAGGAGAGACCCAGTACTTC.